Detailed here is one T cell receptor beta chain. The antigen is unknown. The CDR3 consists of 15 residues. The germline V gene has CDR1 DFQATT and CDR2 SNEGSKA (reference sequence). Deletions cut 0 bases from V and 0 bases from J, with 6 bases between. This record belongs to a study of post-analysis software for immune sequencing data. Study-level findings and limits: Compared with controls, patients had more of five TRBV segments, including TRBV5-6, TRBV5-1 and TRBV20-1. Samples prepared in the same batch strongly co-clustered by F measure. Significantly lower normalized Chao1 diversity was found in patients with multiple sclerosis relative to controls.

Unique molecular identifiers had been added to the TCR beta cDNA libraries. T cells numbering roughly 0.95 to 10 million yielded 450,000 to 600,000 cDNA molecules. One entry per CDR3 protein, called by TCRdb with MiXCR from the PCR reads. The sample has 430,000 or so distinct CDR3 sequences; 39% are singletons. This sequence joins TRBV20-1 and TRBJ2-6, with a weak D call TRBD1 (5 bases). The receptor was isolated from a girl between 2 and 10 years old with multiple sclerosis. Sequenced: blood. CDR3 residues: CSARDQGSGANVLTF. As DNA, the CDR3 is TGCAGTGCTAGAGATCAGGGCTCTGGGGCCAACGTCCTGACTTTC.